The rows below give T cell receptor beta chains drawn from one sample of a study of graft-versus-host responses after intestinal transplantation. Produced via immunoSEQ multiplex PCR; TCRdb's table is partial and in-frame only. The sample carries thousands of clones, 55% to 75% recorded once. The sequencing used ileum tissue, collected roughly 240 days after intestinal transplantation. All receptors derive from a human patient who received an intestinal transplant, so some T cells may come from the graft donor. The CDR3 runs from the conserved cysteine through the conserved F or W. D genes are given only for firm matches. Clone size appears in some rows only: once, few, many, or a class for an expanded clone.

cdr3_nt cdr3_aa clone_size v_call d_call j_call cdr3_length
TGTGCCAGCAGCCATTCCCGCAATGAGCAGTTCTTC CASSHSRNEQFF few TRBV27 NA TRBJ2-1 12
TGTGCCAGCAGCCGGGACGGGTCATCGGGAAACACCATATATTTT CASSRDGSSGNTIYF NA TRBV9 NA TRBJ1-3 15
TGTGCCAGCAGCGGGGGGGGTTCCCCTATACTCTCCTACAATGAGCAGTTCTTC CASSGGGSPILSYNEQFF NA TRBV27 TRBD2 TRBJ2-1 18
TGTGCCAGCAGCGTAGCGGGGGGGCTCGTTGAGCAGTTCTTC CASSVAGGLVEQFF few TRBV6-5 TRBD2 TRBJ2-1 14
TGTGCCACCCAACAGGGGGATTGGACGAACACTGAAGCTTTCTTT CATQQGDWTNTEAFF NA TRBV6-5 TRBD1 TRBJ1-1 15
TGTGCCAGCAGTTTATTTGGTAGCACAGATACGCAGTATTTT CASSLFGSTDTQYF NA TRBV28 NA TRBJ2-3 14
TGTGCCAGCGGTTTCTCCCGTGCAGGGGGCACTGAAGCTTTCTTT CASGFSRAGGTEAFF NA TRBV28 TRBD1 TRBJ1-1 15
TGTGCCAGCAGAACCACAGGGGTGGAGACCCAGTACTTC CASRTTGVETQYF NA TRBV27 TRBD1 TRBJ2-5 13
TGTGCCAGCAGTGACAACAGGGTAGTCCCAGAGACCCAGTACTTC CASSDNRVVPETQYF NA TRBV2 NA TRBJ2-5 15
TGTGCCAGCAGCCCGAACACTGAAGCTTTCTTT CASSPNTEAFF NA TRBV5-8 NA TRBJ1-1 11
TGTGCCAGGCCTGGGGAGTATTTT CARPGEYF NA TRBV21-1 NA TRBJ2-3 8
TGTGCCAGCACCACCCGGACAAGGGGGCCCCAAGAGACCCAGTACTTC CASTTRTRGPQETQYF NA TRBV28 TRBD1 TRBJ2-5 16
TGTGCCAGCAGTTTGTTAAGGACTGAAGCTTTCTTT CASSLLRTEAFF few TRBV28 NA TRBJ1-1 12
TGCGCCAGCAGCTCCCACATACTAGCGGGGGAAGAGACCCAGTACTTC CASSSHILAGEETQYF NA TRBV5-1 TRBD2 TRBJ2-5 16
TGTGCCAGCAGCTTAGGGGACAGCCACACCGGGGAGCTGTTTTTT CASSLGDSHTGELFF NA TRBV7-2 TRBD1 TRBJ2-2 15
TGTGCCAGCAGCCCACACGGCGGGGGCATGGAGACCCAGTACTTC CASSPHGGGMETQYF NA TRBV7-9 NA TRBJ2-5 15
TGTGCCAGCAGCCAATACCGTACAGATACGCAGTATTTT CASSQYRTDTQYF few TRBV7-8 NA TRBJ2-3 13
TGTGCCAGCAGGCAAACAGGGGACGGTCGTTCACCCCTCCACTTT CASRQTGDGRSPLHF NA TRBV6-9 TRBD1 TRBJ1-6 15
TGTGCCAGCAGCTACGCCGGGACAGCGGGCACCGGGGAGCTGTTTTTT CASSYAGTAGTGELFF once TRBV28 NA TRBJ2-2 16
TGTGCCAGCGCCACCGGGACAGGGGGCATGTATCGCTTC CASATGTGGMYRF NA TRBV6-5 TRBD1 TRBJ1-2 13
TGCGCCAGCAGCATACGGAACACCGGGGAGCTGTTTTTT CASSIRNTGELFF NA TRBV4-1 NA TRBJ2-2 13
TGCGCCAGCAGCTTGAACACAGGGGGCGGAGAGACCCAGTACTTC CASSLNTGGGETQYF NA TRBV5-1 TRBD1 TRBJ2-5 15
TGTGCCAGCACCCCGGACAACACCGGGGAGCTGTTTTTT CASTPDNTGELFF medium-sized TRBV6-1 NA TRBJ2-2 13
TGCGCCAGCAGCCAAGATGTGTCCGGGGAGCTGTTTTTT CASSQDVSGELFF NA TRBV4-1 NA TRBJ2-2 13
TGTGCCAGCAGCTTTTCTTGGGACAAATCTAATTCACCCCTCCACTTT CASSFSWDKSNSPLHF NA TRBV7-9 NA TRBJ1-6 16
TGTGCCAGCAGTGAAGGTGTAGGGGGCTATGGCTACACCTTC CASSEGVGGYGYTF NA TRBV6-5 NA TRBJ1-2 14
TGTGCCAGCAGCCAGACCGGGGTTGAAGCTTTCTTT CASSQTGVEAFF NA TRBV7-9 NA TRBJ1-1 12